The 13 T cell receptor beta chains below come from one sample, sequenced in a study of response to subunit inactivated influenza vaccine. From the RT-PCR reads, TCRdb called clonotypes with MiXCR, one entry per CDR3 protein. The sample shows under 550,000 distinct CDR3 sequences, roughly 8.2% of them seen only once. The specimen was PBMCs from blood, collected roughly 24 months after vaccination. These receptors were taken from a man aged 50-75 years who received an inactivated influenza vaccine.

This chain uses TRBV6-1 with TRBJ2-7, with D maybe TRBD2 (6 bases). The germline CDR1 and CDR2 sequences are MNHNS and SASEGT. CDR3 length: 11 residues. V was trimmed by 8 bases and J by 6 bases, leaving 11 bases between them. The CDR3 is CASAAGSEQYF. CDR3 DNA sequence: TGTGCCAGCGCGGCGGGAAGCGAGCAGTACTTC.

The V call is TRBV5-1, the J call TRBJ2-7; 7 bases match TRBD1. This CDR3 comprises 14 residues. J lost 4 bases, V lost 0 bases, and 4 bases had no gene match. CDR1 SGHRS and CDR2 YFSETQ come from the germline V gene. The CDR3 nucleotides are TGCGCCAGCAGCTTGGCGGGACAGAGGTACGAGCAGTACTTC. Translating it yields CASSLAGQRYEQYF.

This clonotype was counted only a few times. The V and J genes are TRBV9 and TRBJ1-1, with D maybe TRBD1 (6 bases). Trimming removed 0 bases from V and 6 bases from J, with 15 bases in between. The CDR3 covers 15 residues. Per germline, CDR1 SGDLS and CDR2 YYNGEE. This CDR3 reads CASSVDGGVSAEAFF. The CDR3, as DNA: TGTGCCAGCAGCGTAGATGGGGGCGTGAGCGCTGAAGCTTTCTTT.

The rearrangement joins TRBV14 to TRBJ2-1, with 7 bases that match TRBD1. Germline CDR1 is SGHDN and CDR2 is FVKESK. The CDR3 runs 16 residues. V lost 2 bases, J lost 4 bases, and 8 bases stayed unmatched. The CDR3 reads CASSQTGQPAYNEQFF. The CDR3 DNA is TGTGCCAGCAGCCAAACGGGACAGCCCGCTTACAATGAGCAGTTCTTC.

This clonotype was observed many times. This chain uses TRBV20-1 with TRBJ2-3; 8 bases are shared with TRBD2. The junction had 8 bases not matched to a gene; V was cut back by 6 bases and J by 3 bases. This CDR3 has 14 amino acids. The germline V gene has CDR1 DFQATT and CDR2 SNEGSKA (reference sequence). The chain's CDR3 is CSARRAGVTDTQYF. The DNA for the CDR3 is TGCAGTGCCAGGCGAGCGGGGGTAACAGATACGCAGTATTTT.

This clonotype was observed at least ten times. The junction differs from germline at one of its ends, possibly a read error. The chain carries TRBV7-7 and TRBJ2-2, with TRBD1 matching over 8 bases. The CDR3 is 15 amino acids. Germline V gene sequence: CDR1 SSHAT, CDR2 FNYEAQ (reference sequence). The CDR3 DNA sequence: TGTGCTAGCAGCCCGGACAGGGCGAACACCGGGGAGCTGTTTTTT. This codes for CASSPDRANTGELFF.

The chain uses TRBV2 and TRBJ2-2; 10 nucleotides line up with TRBD2. J lost 7 bases, V lost 6 bases, and 8 bases had no gene match. CDR1 is SNHLY and CDR2 is FYNNEI in the germline V gene. The CDR3 consists of 15 residues. The CDR3: CASRVAGGRGGELFF. In DNA form, the CDR3 reads TGTGCCAGCAGGGTAGCGGGGGGCCGCGGCGGGGAGCTGTTTTTT.

This clonotype was observed a few times. The chain has TRBV20-1 and TRBJ2-3, with D possibly TRBD2 on 5 matching bases. The V gene lost 6 bases and the J gene lost 2 bases, with 15 bases spanning the gap. The CDR3 has 14 residues. The V gene's germline CDR1 is DFQATT and CDR2 SNEGSKA (reference sequence). CDR3 sequence reads: CSAYGGGYTDTQYF. The CDR3 DNA follows: TGCAGTGCCTACGGCGGAGGATACACAGATACGCAGTATTTT.

This clonotype was counted between two and nine times. This sequence joins TRBV7-9 and TRBJ2-1; D uncertain. CDR3 length: 16 residues. V was cut by 5 bases and J by 0 bases, with 14 bases left in between. CDR1 is SEHNR, CDR2 FQNEAQ, per germline (reference sequence). The CDR3 loop reads CASSPPQESSYNEQFF. Here the CDR3 DNA reads TGTGCCAGCAGCCCGCCCCAAGAGAGCTCCTACAATGAGCAGTTCTTC.

This clonotype has a handful of counts. The chain couples TRBV20-1 to TRBJ2-6; the D is unclear. The CDR3 contains 14 residues. The germline CDR1 and CDR2 sequences are DFQATT and SNEGSKA (reference sequence). Trimming took 2 bases from V and 1 from J, leaving 6 bases between them. CDR3 in DNA: TGCAGTGCTAGAACCCATTCTGGGGCCAACGTCCTGACTTTC. This encodes CSARTHSGANVLTF.

About this clonotype itself: The junction differs from germline at one of its ends, possibly a read error. The chain couples TRBV5-1 to TRBJ2-7; maybe TRBD2 (7 bases). There are 15 residues in the CDR3. Per germline, CDR1 SGHRS and CDR2 YFSETQ. CDR3 nucleotide sequence: TGCGCCAGCAGCTTGGAGGGGGGGCTCGTCTACGAGCAGGACTTC. As protein: CASSLEGGLVYEQDF.

This clonotype was detected a few times. V usage is TRBV27 and J usage is TRBJ2-7, with D perhaps TRBD1 (7 bases). This CDR3 is built from 15 residues. Germline V CDR1 and CDR2: MNHEY, SMNVEV (reference sequence). V lost 3 bases to trimming and J lost 0 bases, with 12 bases between them. CDR3 residues: CASSLIRGVSYEQYF. The CDR3 bases are TGTGCCAGCAGTTTGATCAGGGGGGTCTCCTACGAGCAGTACTTC.

In DNA form, the CDR3 reads TGCAGTGCTAGAGAAGCTAGATCGGGGGAGCTGTTTTTT. It translates to CSAREARSGELFF. The chain employs TRBV20-1 and TRBJ2-2; D is unclear. The V gene's germline CDR1 is DFQATT and CDR2 SNEGSKA (reference sequence). The CDR3 is made up of 13 amino acids. Trimming removed 0 bases from V and 8 bases from J, with 10 bases in between.